This TCR beta chain was identified in a study of T cell responses to AZD1222 COVID-19 vaccine. Findings and limits, study-wide: Unmutated variant regions are reportedly targeted by nearly half of spike-specific TCRs. Baseline testing showed seropositivity in only six AZD1222 recipients.

This CDR3 is 13 amino acids long. Germline V lookup: CDR1 SGHTA, CDR2 FQGNSA. Trimming cost V 7 bases and J 4 bases, with 14 bases left between them. About this clone itself: Its specificity is unknown.

Clones were read by immunoSEQ multiplex PCR, and TCRdb kept only the in-frame ones, dropping some. The sample includes 150,000 to 200,000 clones, 87% seen only once; the top ten take 0.95% to 1.1%. The specimen comprised peripheral blood, sampled 28 days after the second AZD1222 dose. The sequence came from an adult who received the AZD1222 COVID-19 vaccine. J is TRBJ2-7 and V is TRBV7-2, with a possible D match to TRBD2 (8 bases). The CDR3 protein is CASTREGAYEQYF. As DNA, the CDR3 is TGTGCCAGCACCCGGGAGGGGGCGTACGAGCAGTACTTC.